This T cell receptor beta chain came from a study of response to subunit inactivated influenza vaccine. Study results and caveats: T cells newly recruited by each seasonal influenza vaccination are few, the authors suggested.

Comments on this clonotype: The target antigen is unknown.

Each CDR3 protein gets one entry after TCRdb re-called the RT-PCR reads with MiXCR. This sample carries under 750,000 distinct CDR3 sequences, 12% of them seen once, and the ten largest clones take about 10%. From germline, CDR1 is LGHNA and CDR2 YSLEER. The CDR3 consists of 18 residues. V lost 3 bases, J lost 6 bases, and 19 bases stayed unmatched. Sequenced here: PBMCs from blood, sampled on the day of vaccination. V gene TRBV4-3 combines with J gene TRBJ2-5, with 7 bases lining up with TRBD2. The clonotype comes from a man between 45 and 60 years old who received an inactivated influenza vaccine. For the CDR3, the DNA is TGCGCCAGCAGCCAGTCGTGGGAGGGAGGCCGGGGGTTGCAGACCCAGTACTTC. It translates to CASSQSWEGGRGLQTQYF.